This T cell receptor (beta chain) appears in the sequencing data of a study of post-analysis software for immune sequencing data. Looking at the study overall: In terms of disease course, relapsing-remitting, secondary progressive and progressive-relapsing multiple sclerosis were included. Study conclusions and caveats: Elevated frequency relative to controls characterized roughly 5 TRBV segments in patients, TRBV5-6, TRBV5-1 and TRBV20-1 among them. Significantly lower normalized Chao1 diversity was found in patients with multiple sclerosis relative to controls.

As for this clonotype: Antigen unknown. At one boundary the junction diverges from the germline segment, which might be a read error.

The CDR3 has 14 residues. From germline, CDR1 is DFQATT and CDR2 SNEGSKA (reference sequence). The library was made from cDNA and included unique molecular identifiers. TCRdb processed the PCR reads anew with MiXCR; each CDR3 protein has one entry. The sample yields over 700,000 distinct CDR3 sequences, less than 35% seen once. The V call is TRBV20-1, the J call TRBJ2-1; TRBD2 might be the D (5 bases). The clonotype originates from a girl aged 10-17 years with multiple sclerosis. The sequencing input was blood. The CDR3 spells CSARLASSHNEQFF. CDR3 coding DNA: TGCAGTGCTAGGTTAGCTAGCTCCCACAATGAGCAGTTCTTC.